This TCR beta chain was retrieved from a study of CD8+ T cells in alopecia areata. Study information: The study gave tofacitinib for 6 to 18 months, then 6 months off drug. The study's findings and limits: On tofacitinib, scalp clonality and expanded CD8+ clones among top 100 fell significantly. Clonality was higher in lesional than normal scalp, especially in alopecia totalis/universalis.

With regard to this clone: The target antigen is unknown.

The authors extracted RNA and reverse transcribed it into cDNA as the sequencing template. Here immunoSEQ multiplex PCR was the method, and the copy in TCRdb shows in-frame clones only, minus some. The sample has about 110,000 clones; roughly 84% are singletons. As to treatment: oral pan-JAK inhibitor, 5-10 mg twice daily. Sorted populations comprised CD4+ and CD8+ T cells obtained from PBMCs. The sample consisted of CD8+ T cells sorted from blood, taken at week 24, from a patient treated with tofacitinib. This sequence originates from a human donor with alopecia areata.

The CDR3 reads CASSYRTGMTEAFF. The CDR3, as DNA: TGTGCCAGCAGTTACAGAACAGGGATGACTGAAGCTTTCTTT. The chain uses TRBV6-5 and TRBJ1-1; possible D gene TRBD1, 6 bases. Germline V gene lookup returns CDR1 MNHEY and CDR2 SVGAGI. The CDR3 is 14 residues long. Trimming took 2 bases from V and 5 from J, leaving 12 bases between them.